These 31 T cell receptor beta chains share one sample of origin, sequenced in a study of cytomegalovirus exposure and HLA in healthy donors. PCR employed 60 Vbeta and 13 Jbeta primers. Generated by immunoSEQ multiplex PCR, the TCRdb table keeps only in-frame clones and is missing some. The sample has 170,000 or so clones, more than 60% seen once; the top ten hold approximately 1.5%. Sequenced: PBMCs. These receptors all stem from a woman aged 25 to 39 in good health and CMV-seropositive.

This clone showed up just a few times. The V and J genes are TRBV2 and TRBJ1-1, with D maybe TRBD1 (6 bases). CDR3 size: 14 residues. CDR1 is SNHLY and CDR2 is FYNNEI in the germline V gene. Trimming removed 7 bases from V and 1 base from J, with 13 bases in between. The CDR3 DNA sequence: TGTGCCAGCACAGGACAGACCACGAACACTGAAGCTTTCTTT. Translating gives CASTGQTTNTEAFF.

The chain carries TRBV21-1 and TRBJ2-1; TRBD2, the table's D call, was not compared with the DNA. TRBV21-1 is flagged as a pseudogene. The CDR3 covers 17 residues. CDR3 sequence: CASSIRRFQKSNNEQFF. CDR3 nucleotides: TGTGCTAGCAGCATTCGGAGGTTTCAAAAAAGCAACAATGAGCAGTTCTTC.

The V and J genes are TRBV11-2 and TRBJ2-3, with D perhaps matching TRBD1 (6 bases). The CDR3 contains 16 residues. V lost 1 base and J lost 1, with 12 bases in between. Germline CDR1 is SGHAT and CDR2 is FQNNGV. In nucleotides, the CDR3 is TGTGCCAGCAGCTTAGTTTATGGGGGCGGCACAGATACGCAGTATTTT. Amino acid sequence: CASSLVYGGGTDTQYF. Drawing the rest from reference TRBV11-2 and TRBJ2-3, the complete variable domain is EAGVAQSPRYKIIEKRQSVAFWCNPISGHATLYWYQQILGQGPKLLIQFQNNGVVDDSQLPKDRFSAERLKGVDSTLKIQPAKLEDSAVYLCASSLVYGGGTDTQYFGPGTRLTVL.

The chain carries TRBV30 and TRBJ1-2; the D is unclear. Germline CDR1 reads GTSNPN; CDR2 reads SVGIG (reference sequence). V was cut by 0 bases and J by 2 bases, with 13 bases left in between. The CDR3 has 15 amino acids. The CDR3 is CAWSVSGFANYGYTF. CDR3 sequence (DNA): TGTGCCTGGAGTGTATCAGGTTTTGCAAACTATGGCTACACCTTC.

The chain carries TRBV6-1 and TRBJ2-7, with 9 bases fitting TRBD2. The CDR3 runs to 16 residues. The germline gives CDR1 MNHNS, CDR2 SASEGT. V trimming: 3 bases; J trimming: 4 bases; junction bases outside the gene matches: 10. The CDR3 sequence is CASSDEWGSGSYEQYF. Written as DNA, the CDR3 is TGTGCCAGCAGTGACGAATGGGGTAGCGGGAGTTACGAGCAGTACTTC.

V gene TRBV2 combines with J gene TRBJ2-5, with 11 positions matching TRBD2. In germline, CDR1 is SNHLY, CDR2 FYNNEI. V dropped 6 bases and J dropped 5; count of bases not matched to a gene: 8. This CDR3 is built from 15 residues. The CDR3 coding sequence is TGTGCCAGCAGCCCTACTAGCGGGAGATGGGAGACCCAGTACTTC. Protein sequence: CASSPTSGRWETQYF.

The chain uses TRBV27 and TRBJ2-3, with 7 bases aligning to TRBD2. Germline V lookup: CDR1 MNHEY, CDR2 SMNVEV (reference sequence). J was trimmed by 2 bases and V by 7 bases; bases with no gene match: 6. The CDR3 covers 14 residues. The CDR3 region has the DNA TGTGCCAGCACCCTGGGGGGGATCACAGATACGCAGTATTTT. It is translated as CASTLGGITDTQYF.

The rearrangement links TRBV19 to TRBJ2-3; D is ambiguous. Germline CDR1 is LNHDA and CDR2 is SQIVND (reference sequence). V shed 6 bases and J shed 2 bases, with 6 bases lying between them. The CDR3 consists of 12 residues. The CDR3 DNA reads TGTGCCAGTAGCTACTCCACAGATACGCAGTATTTT. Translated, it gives CASSYSTDTQYF.

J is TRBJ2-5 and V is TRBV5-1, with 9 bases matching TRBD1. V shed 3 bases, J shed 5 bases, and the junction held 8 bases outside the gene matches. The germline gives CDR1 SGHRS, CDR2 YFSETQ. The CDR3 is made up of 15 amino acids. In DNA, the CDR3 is TGCGCCAGCAGCTCCGTACAGGGGGCAGGGGAGACCCAGTACTTC. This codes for CASSSVQGAGETQYF.

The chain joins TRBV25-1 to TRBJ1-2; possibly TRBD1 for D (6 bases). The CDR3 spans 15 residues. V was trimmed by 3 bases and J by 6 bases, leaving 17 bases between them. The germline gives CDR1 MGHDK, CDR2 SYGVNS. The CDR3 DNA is TGTGCCAGCAGTGAGTTTCGGGGGGCAGGCGATGGCTACACCTTC. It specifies CASSEFRGAGDGYTF.

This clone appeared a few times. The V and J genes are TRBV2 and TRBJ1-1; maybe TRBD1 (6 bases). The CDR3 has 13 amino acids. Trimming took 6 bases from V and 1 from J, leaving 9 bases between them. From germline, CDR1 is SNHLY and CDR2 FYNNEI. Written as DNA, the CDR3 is TGTGCCAGCAGGACGGGACAGAACACTGAAGCTTTCTTT. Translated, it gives CASRTGQNTEAFF.

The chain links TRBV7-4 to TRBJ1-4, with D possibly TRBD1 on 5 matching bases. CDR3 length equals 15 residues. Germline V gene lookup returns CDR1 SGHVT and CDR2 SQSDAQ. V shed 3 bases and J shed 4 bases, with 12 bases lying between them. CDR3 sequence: CASSFRQRDNEKLFF. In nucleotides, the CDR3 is TGTGCCAGCAGCTTTCGACAGCGGGATAATGAAAAACTGTTTTTT.

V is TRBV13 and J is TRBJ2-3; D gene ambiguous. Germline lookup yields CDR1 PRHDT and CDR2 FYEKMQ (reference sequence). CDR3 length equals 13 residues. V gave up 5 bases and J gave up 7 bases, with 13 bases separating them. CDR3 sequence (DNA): TGTGCCAGCAGCCCCCGCGAGAGGTATACGCAGTATTTT. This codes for CASSPRERYTQYF.

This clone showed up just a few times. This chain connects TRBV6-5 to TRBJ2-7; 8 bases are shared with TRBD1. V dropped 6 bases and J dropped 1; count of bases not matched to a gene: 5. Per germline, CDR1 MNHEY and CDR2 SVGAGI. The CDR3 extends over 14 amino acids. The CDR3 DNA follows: TGTGCCAGCAGACCGACAGGGGATTCCTACGAGCAGTACTTC. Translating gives CASRPTGDSYEQYF.

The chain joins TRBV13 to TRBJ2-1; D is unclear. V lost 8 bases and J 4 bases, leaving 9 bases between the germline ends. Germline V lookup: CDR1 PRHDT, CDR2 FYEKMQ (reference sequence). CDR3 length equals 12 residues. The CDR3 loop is CASAASYNEQFF. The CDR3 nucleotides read TGTGCCAGCGCGGCGTCTTACAATGAGCAGTTCTTC. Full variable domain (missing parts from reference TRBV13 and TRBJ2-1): AAGVIQSPRHLIKEKRETATLKCYPIPRHDTVYWYQQGPGQDPQFLISFYEKMQSDKGSIPDRFSAQQFSDYHSELNMSSLELGDSALYFCASAASYNEQFFGPGTRLTVL.

CDR3 residues: CASSGQGANEQFF. The CDR3, as DNA: TGTGCCAGCAGTGGGCAGGGGGCGAATGAGCAGTTCTTC. The J gene is TRBJ2-1, the V gene TRBV2; TRBD1 matches at 8 bases. The J segment lost 7 bases and the V segment lost 4 bases, leaving 3 bases of the junction unmatched. Germline-derived CDR1 and CDR2 are SNHLY and FYNNEI. This CDR3 has 13 residues.

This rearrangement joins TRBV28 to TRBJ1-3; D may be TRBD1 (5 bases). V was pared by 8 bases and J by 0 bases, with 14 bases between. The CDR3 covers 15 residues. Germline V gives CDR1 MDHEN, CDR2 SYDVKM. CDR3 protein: CASQMRQHSGNTIYF. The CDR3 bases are TGTGCCAGCCAGATGAGACAGCACTCTGGAAACACCATATATTTT.

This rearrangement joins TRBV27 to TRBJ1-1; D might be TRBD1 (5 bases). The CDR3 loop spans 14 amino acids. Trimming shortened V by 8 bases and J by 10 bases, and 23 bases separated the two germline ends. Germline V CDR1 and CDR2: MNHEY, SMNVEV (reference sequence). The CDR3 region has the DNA TGTGCCAGCGGAGCCCTTTATGGGGCTGTAGGAGCTTTCTTT. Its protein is CASGALYGAVGAFF.

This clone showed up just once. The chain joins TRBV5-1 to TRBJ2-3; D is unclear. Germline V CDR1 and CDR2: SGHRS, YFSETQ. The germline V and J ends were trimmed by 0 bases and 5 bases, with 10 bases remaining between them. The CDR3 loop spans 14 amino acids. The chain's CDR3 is CASSLVSGGDTQYF. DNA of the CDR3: TGCGCCAGCAGCTTGGTATCTGGCGGAGATACGCAGTATTTT.

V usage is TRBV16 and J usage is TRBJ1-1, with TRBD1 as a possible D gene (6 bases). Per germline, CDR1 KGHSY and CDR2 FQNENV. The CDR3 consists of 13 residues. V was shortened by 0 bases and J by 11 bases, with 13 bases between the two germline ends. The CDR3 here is CASSQSDRPKAFF. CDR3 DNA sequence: TGTGCCAGCAGCCAATCAGACAGGCCGAAGGCTTTCTTT.

The CDR3 region has the DNA TGCGCCAGCAGTTCCGGGACTGTTTACAATGAGCAGTTCTTC. It encodes CASSSGTVYNEQFF. The chain employs TRBV4-3 and TRBJ2-1, with D perhaps TRBD2 (6 bases). The CDR3 is made up of 14 amino acids. Germline V lookup: CDR1 LGHNA, CDR2 YSLEER. Trimming removed 6 bases at V and 4 bases at J, with 13 bases between.

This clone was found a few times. The CDR3 here is CASSAGEGKNIQYF. CDR3 bases: TGTGCCAGCAGTGCGGGGGAGGGCAAAAACATTCAGTACTTC. The chain uses TRBV6-1 and TRBJ2-4, with 7 bases identical to TRBD2. CDR1 and CDR2 (germline): MNHNS, SASEGT. V lost 4 bases and J lost 3; bases outside the gene matches: 3. CDR3 length: 14 amino acids.

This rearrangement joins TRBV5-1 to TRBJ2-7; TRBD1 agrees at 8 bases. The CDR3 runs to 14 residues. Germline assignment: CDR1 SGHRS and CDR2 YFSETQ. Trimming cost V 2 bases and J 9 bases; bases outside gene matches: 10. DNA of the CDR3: TGCGCCAGCAGCTTCGGACAGGGTAGAGAGGGGCAGTACTTC. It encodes CASSFGQGREGQYF. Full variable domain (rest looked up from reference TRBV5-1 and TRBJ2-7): KAGVTQTPRYLIKTRGQQVTLSCSPISGHRSVSWYQQTPGQGLQFLFEYFSETQRNKGNFPGRFSGRQFSNSRSEMNVSTLELGDSALYLCASSFGQGREGQYFGPGTRLTVT.

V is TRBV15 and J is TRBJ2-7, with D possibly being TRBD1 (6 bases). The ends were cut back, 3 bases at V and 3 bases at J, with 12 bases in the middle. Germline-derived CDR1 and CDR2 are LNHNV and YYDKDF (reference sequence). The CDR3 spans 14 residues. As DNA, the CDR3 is TGTGCCACCAGCAGGGAGCAGGGGATCTACGAGCAGTACTTC. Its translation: CATSREQGIYEQYF. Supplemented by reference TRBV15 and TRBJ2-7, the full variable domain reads DAMVIQNPRYQVTQFGKPVTLSCSQTLNHNVMYWYQQKSSQAPKLLFHYYDKDFNNEADTPDNFQSRRPNTSFCFLDIRSPGLGDTAMYLCATSREQGIYEQYFGPGTRLTVT.

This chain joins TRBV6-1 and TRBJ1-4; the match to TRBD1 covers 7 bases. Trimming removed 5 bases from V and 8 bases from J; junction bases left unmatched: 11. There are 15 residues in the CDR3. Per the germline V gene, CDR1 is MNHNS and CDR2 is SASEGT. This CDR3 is CASSPRGTVGEKLFF. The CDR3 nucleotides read TGTGCCAGCAGTCCCAGGGGGACGGTAGGGGAAAAACTGTTTTTT.

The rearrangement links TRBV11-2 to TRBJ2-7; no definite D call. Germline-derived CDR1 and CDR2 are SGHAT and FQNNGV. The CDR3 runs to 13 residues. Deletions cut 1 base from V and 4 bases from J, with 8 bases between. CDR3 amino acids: CASSLGGDYEQYF. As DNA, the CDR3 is TGTGCCAGCAGCTTAGGAGGAGATTACGAGCAGTACTTC.

CDR3 in amino acids: CASSPGGTGAPYGYTF. The CDR3 DNA reads as TGTGCCAGCAGCCCGGGCGGGACAGGTGCTCCCTATGGCTACACCTTC. J is TRBJ1-2 and V is TRBV5-4; 8 bases align to TRBD1. The CDR3 extends over 16 amino acids. From germline, CDR1 is SGHNT and CDR2 YYREEE (reference sequence). The V segment lost 4 bases and the J segment 4 bases; nucleotides outside the gene matches: 12.

The CDR3 reads CASSLNGGRAKETQYF. The CDR3 coding sequence is TGTGCCAGCAGCTTAAACGGCGGGAGGGCGAAGGAGACCCAGTACTTC. V is TRBV7-2 and J is TRBJ2-5; 9 bases fit TRBD2. The V and J ends lost 2 bases and 5 bases, in that order; junction bases with no gene match: 9. CDR3 length equals 16 residues. Germline V gene sequence: CDR1 SGHTA, CDR2 FQGNSA.

CDR3: CASSLARLAGGPSIQYF. In DNA form, the CDR3 reads TGTGCCAGCAGCTTAGCACGGCTAGCGGGAGGGCCTTCCATTCAGTACTTC. The chain employs TRBV7-2 and TRBJ2-4; TRBD2 matches at 12 bases. The germline gives CDR1 SGHTA, CDR2 FQGNSA. CDR3 length: 17 amino acids. After removal of 0 bases from V and 9 bases from J, the junction contained 9 bases not matched to a gene.

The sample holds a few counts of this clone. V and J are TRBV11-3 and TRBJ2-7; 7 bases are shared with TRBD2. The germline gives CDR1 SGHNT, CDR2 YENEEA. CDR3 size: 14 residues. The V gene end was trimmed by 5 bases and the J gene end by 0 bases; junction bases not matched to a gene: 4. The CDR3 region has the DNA TGTGCCAGCAGCCCTAGCGGTGGCTCCTACGAGCAGTACTTC. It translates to CASSPSGGSYEQYF.

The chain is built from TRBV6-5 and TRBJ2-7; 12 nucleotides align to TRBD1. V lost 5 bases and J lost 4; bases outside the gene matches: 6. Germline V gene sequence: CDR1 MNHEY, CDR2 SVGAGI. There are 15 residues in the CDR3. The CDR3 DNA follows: TGTGCCAGCAGTGGGACAGGGGGCGCGGAGTACGAGCAGTACTTC. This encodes CASSGTGGAEYEQYF.